There are many counts of the clone carrying this T cell receptor (beta chain). The antigen is unknown. The entry originates in a study of regulatory T cells in long-lasting Graves disease. Time point defined: newly diagnosed GD, antithyroid drugs for less than 3 months. Extracted RNA from PBMCs served as the source of the TCR library. The authors built TCR beta libraries using iRepertoire HTBI primers and Arm-PCR of CDR3 regions. TCRdb reprocessed the multiplex PCR reads with MiXCR, giving one entry per CDR3 protein. The sample carries about 500,000 distinct CDR3 sequences, 15% to 20% recorded once. Findings of the study overall: Lower TCR diversity was seen in persistent Graves' patients than in newly diagnosed ones.

Separately, the same data were catalogued under a study of T cells in Graves' hyperthyroidism and ophthalmopathy. That investigation notes: The model anticipated ophthalmopathy a median around six months pre-onset.

This receptor was identified in a man in his forties with Graves disease. Sequencing was performed on peripheral blood mononuclear cells (PBMCs), taken at new diagnosis, from a patient treated with antithyroid drugs.

The CDR3 DNA sequence: TGTGCCAGCTCACCAGGTAGCGGGGACCAAGAGACCCAGTACTTC. Translation gives CASSPGSGDQETQYF. This chain joins TRBV18 and TRBJ2-5; 8 bases are a match to TRBD2. Germline values: CDR1 KGHSH, CDR2 LQKENI. J gave up 0 bases and V 2 bases, and 2 bases lay outside the gene matches. The CDR3 has 15 amino acids.